This TCR beta chain was captured in a study of a mutant IDH1 vaccine in newly diagnosed glioma (dated by TCRdb to the early 2020s). For context, the study as a whole: Vaccination started 4-6 weeks after radiotherapy alone, or was given together with temozolomide cycles in the groups whose treatment included chemotherapy. Peripheral blood samples were drawn at six visits, namely V03 (baseline), V05, V07, V10, V12 and V13. Prior to enrollment, standard therapy consisting of radiotherapy alone, temozolomide alone, or radiochemotherapy with temozolomide had been administered to patients, with the combination being received by most patients. The approximately 32 treated patients were around 60% male and around 40% female, with a mean age of 40.4 years. For exploratory analyses, longitudinal TCRB deep sequencing was carried out in around 24 treated patients wherever samples were available. The week-35 safety follow-up took place at visit V12, and the week-47 end of study took place at visit V13. General study outcomes and caveats: Immune responses induced by the vaccine were seen in roughly 92% of patients across multiple MHC alleles. According to the authors, sample limitations meant that analyses of patient blood samples could not be reproduced. Availability determined which PBMC samples were chosen for TCRB deep sequencing. Pseudoprogression seemed to be unrelated to changes in the top peripheral T cell clonotypes found by TCRB sequencing.

Worth noting for this clone: Its antigen is currently not known. No much larger clonotype is one base removed from it; base qualities were not supplied.

The protocol used for the library was the immunoSEQ multiplex PCR assay. Following the manufacturer's protocol, the hsTCRB Kit was used to amplify rearranged TCR beta chain sequences. Sequencing of TCRB libraries was carried out on an Illumina MiSeq. Per the source publication's procedure: The proprietary platform of the kit vendor was used for demultiplexing, trimming and gene mapping. Sourced from immuneACCESS, this table was stored by TCRdb with only in-frame sequences that have V and J called. A share of the clones is absent; for the studies checked, an unresolved V gene accounts for under half, and the remainder has no known explanation. Clone size and the V and J calls come from that table; the DNA yielded D and trimming. This sample comprises tens of thousands of clones, 84% of them detected only once. Of the sample, roughly 4.5% falls within the top ten clones. This sample's time point label indicates: week 47, end of study. Each vaccine dose was 300 ug of a 20-mer mutant IDH1 peptide in Montanide, given subcutaneously with topical imiquimod. Patients received eight vaccinations in weeks 1, 3, 5, 7, 11, 15, 19 and 23, corresponding to visits V03 through V10. All donors had newly diagnosed IDH1-mutant astrocytomas of WHO grade 3 or 4 that showed loss of nuclear ATRX. The samples were drawn from NOA16, a multicentre, single-arm, open-label phase I trial in Germany that tested a mutant IDH1 peptide vaccine in humans for the first time. Genomic DNA for TCRB sequencing was isolated from EDTA blood with the DNeasy Blood and Tissue Kit.

V and J are truncated by 5 bases and 0 bases respectively, leaving an intervening sequence of 13 bases. The CDR3 numbers 14 residues from cysteine through phenylalanine. CDR3 DNA only is kept here, 42 bases in frame from base 1. From the germline V gene, CDR1 is SQVTM and CDR2 is ANQGSEA. Sequencing was performed on PBMCs, taken from a glioma patient whose treatment included an IDH1 peptide vaccine. The sequence is built from TRBV29-1 and TRBJ1-1, and perhaps TRBD1 as D gene, on 5 matching bases. The TCR was taken from a young woman with glioma. Some clones in this sample may be carry-over from other donors' samples. The CDR3 protein sequence reads: CSVSRETMNTEAFF. The nucleotide sequence is TGCAGCGTTTCCAGGGAGACGATGAACACTGAAGCTTTCTTT.